Below, 11 T cell receptor beta chains from the same sample are listed, as sequenced in a study of blood T cell repertoires in COVID-19. Clones were sequenced by immunoSEQ multiplex PCR, and TCRdb holds only the in-frame ones, with some missing. The sample has fewer than 400,000 clones, nearly 90% seen once; the top ten hold less than 2%. The material sequenced was peripheral blood. Receptor source: a woman aged 25 to 39 with COVID-19, enrolled during active disease.

The rearrangement links TRBV19 to TRBJ1-6, with a possible D match to TRBD1 (6 bases). Per germline, CDR1 LNHDA and CDR2 SQIVND (reference sequence). CDR3 length: 15 amino acids. V lost 5 bases, J lost 7 bases, and 15 bases lay in between. The CDR3 bases are TGTGCCAGTAGTCCGGGAGGGGGTGTAAATTCACCCCTCCACTTT. It yields the protein CASSPGGGVNSPLHF.

The J gene is TRBJ1-2, the V gene TRBV30, with a weak D call TRBD1 (6 bases). V lost 4 bases and J 3 bases, leaving 12 bases between the germline ends. CDR1 and CDR2 (germline): GTSNPN, SVGIG (reference sequence). The CDR3 totals 13 residues. This chain's CDR3 is CAWTKTGYYGYTF. DNA for the CDR3: TGTGCCTGGACAAAAACAGGGTACTATGGCTACACCTTC.

A few counts support this clone. The chain uses TRBV28 and TRBJ2-5; D gene unclear. Trimming left V 6 bases short and J 5 bases short, with 13 bases between. This CDR3 spans 13 amino acids. Germline CDR1 and CDR2: MDHEN and SYDVKM. This CDR3 is CASSSAQAETQYF. The CDR3 coding sequence is TGTGCCAGCAGCTCGGCCCAGGCGGAGACCCAGTACTTC.

The chain combines TRBV28 with TRBJ2-5, with a possible D match to TRBD1 (6 bases). The CDR3 contains 14 residues. The germline V and J ends were trimmed by 4 bases and 2 bases, with 11 bases remaining between them. Germline lookup yields CDR1 MDHEN and CDR2 SYDVKM. DNA of the CDR3: TGTGCCAGCAGTTCCGCTAGGGGGCAAGAGACCCAGTACTTC. This sequence encodes CASSSARGQETQYF. The full variable domain, with the rest looked up from reference TRBV28 and TRBJ2-5, is DVKVTQSSRYLVKRTGEKVFLECVQDMDHENMFWYRQDPGLGLRLIYFSYDVKMKEKGDIPEGYSVSREKKERFSLILESASTNQTSMYLCASSSARGQETQYFGPGTRLLVL.

V gene TRBV13 combines with J gene TRBJ1-5, with TRBD1 matching over 11 bases. Germline V gene sequence: CDR1 PRHDT, CDR2 FYEKMQ (reference sequence). Losses at the gene ends were 1 base for V and 7 bases for J; bases not matched to a gene: 6. The CDR3 sequence is 16 residues long. For the CDR3, the DNA is TGTGCCAGCAGCTTAGCTAGGACAGGGGGCGGGCAGCCCCAGCATTTT. Its protein product is CASSLARTGGGQPQHF.

The J gene is TRBJ2-3, the V gene TRBV4-1, with 10 bases fitting TRBD1. V lost 4 bases, J lost 7 bases, and 5 bases stayed unmatched. This CDR3 spans 14 amino acids. Germline CDR1 and CDR2: MGHRA and YSYEKL. In nucleotides, the CDR3 is TGCGCCAGCAGCCCCGGGACAGGGGTAAATACGCAGTATTTT. This encodes CASSPGTGVNTQYF.

The chain is built from TRBV27 and TRBJ1-2; weak D call: TRBD1 (5 bases). From germline, CDR1 is MNHEY and CDR2 SMNVEV (reference sequence). This CDR3 has 13 amino acids. V gave up 3 bases and J gave up 4 bases, with 9 bases separating them. The CDR3 DNA is TGTGCCAGCAGTTTGGGGGGAAGCTATGGCTACACCTTC. The encoded protein is CASSLGGSYGYTF.

The J gene is TRBJ1-6, the V gene TRBV5-4, with D perhaps TRBD1 (5 bases). The length of the CDR3 is 17 residues. Trimming shortened V by 0 bases and J by 0 bases, and 10 bases separated the two germline ends. The germline V gene has CDR1 SGHNT and CDR2 YYREEE (reference sequence). The CDR3: CASSLEGAPSYNSPLHF. The CDR3 nucleotides read TGTGCCAGCAGCTTGGAAGGGGCCCCCTCCTATAATTCACCCCTCCACTTT.

The CDR3 nucleotides are TGTGCCAGTACCCGCGGACAGGGCAGAGGTAACACTGAAGCTTTCTTT. This translates into CASTRGQGRGNTEAFF. The rearrangement uses TRBV19 and TRBJ1-1; 8 nucleotides match TRBD1. The germline V gene encodes CDR1 LNHDA and CDR2 SQIVND (reference sequence). The J segment lost 2 bases and the V segment lost 7 bases, leaving 12 bases of the junction unmatched. The CDR3 is 16 amino acids.

Regarding this clone: The junction departs from germline at one end; a sequencing error may be responsible. Written as DNA, the CDR3 is TGCGCCAGCAGCCAAGATCCATCCGAAAGGCGGGCGGGACTTTTT. Protein: CASSQDPSERRAGLF. The chain recombines TRBV4-1 with TRBJ1-4, with D possibly matching TRBD1 (5 bases). The CDR3 is 15 amino acids. The germline V gene encodes CDR1 MGHRA and CDR2 YSYEKL.

V gene TRBV2 combines with J gene TRBJ2-6, with TRBD1 matching over 7 bases. Germline CDR1 is SNHLY and CDR2 is FYNNEI. This CDR3 region has 17 residues. The J segment lost 2 bases and the V segment lost 5 bases, leaving 9 bases of the junction unmatched. The CDR3 loop reads CASSSDRLSPGANVLTF. In DNA, the CDR3 is TGTGCCAGCAGTTCGGACAGGCTCTCCCCTGGGGCCAACGTCCTGACTTTC.